The rows below give T cell receptor beta chains drawn from one sample of a study of T cell clones after liver transplantation. This table comes from immunoSEQ multiplex PCR, and its TCRdb copy is limited to in-frame clones, with some not included. The data contain 99,000 or so clones, roughly four fifths of them singletons. The specimen comprised CD4+ T cells from blood, sampled before liver transplant. Receptors were obtained from a human donor who received a liver transplant. CDR3s include the opening cysteine and the closing phenylalanine or tryptophan.

V	J	CDR3
TRBV4-2	TRBJ1-4	CASSPVGGEKLFF
TRBV4-3	TRBJ2-5	CASSHRLGDRVQETQYF
TRBV25-1	TRBJ2-3	CASSATGFTDTQYF
TRBV19	TRBJ2-1	CASSIGVGVPYNEQFF
TRBV9	TRBJ2-5	CASSGYGLYQETQYF
TRBV9	TRBJ2-6	CASSVAQGTGANVLTF
TRBV2	TRBJ1-4	CASSERYGAGEKLFF
TRBV2	TRBJ1-4	CASSEDRGQEKLFF
TRBV27	TRBJ2-1	CASSTMDLRDNEQFF
TRBV7-9	TRBJ2-3	CATAVFWSGQMGSQYF
TRBV6-1	TRBJ2-7	CASRPNHGTAYEQYF
TRBV19	TRBJ2-1	CASSPSGLAGTSYNEQFF
TRBV7-2	TRBJ1-2	CASSLDRGTARYTF
TRBV7-3	TRBJ1-6	CASARRSSYNSPLHF
TRBV5-1	TRBJ2-7	CASSGFRGSYEQYF
TRBV27	TRBJ1-2	CASSRTGNGYTF
TRBV11-2	TRBJ2-7	CASSLAGQASFEQYF
TRBV6-1	TRBJ2-7	CASTPSGFSYEQYF
TRBV7-7	TRBJ2-2	CASSLSAGGNTGELFF
TRBV19	TRBJ2-5	CASSGVGAAYQETQYF
TRBV5-1	TRBJ2-7	CASSVRMRSSSYEQYF
TRBV28	TRBJ1-5	CASIFRQGGNQPQHF
TRBV11-3	TRBJ2-7	CASSHRDRVNEQYF
TRBV5-4	TRBJ2-3	CASSDSSGANTDTQYF
TRBV5-1	TRBJ2-3	CASSSGLATDTQYF
TRBV7-9	TRBJ2-7	CASSLATDYYEQYF
TRBV6-6	TRBJ1-2	CASSSDDGIYGYTF
TRBV13	TRBJ2-1	CASSGQGVSYNEQFF
TRBV19	TRBJ1-5	CASSKAQGRGAQPQHF
TRBV18	TRBJ1-1	CASSPRGVGDTEAFF